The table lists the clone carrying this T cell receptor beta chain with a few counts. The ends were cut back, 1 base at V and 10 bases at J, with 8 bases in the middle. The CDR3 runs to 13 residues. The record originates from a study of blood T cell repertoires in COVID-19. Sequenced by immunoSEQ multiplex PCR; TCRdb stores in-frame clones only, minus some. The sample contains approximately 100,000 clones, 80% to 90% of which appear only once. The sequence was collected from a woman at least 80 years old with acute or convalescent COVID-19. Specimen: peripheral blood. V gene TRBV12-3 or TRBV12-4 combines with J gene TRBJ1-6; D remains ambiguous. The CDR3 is CASSLVLGSPLHF. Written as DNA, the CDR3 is TGTGCCAGCAGTTTAGTCTTGGGCTCACCCCTCCACTTT.